This T cell receptor beta chain was obtained from a study of blood T cell repertoires in COVID-19. The wider study: T cells, B-cell-depleted T cells, or PBMCs supplied cDNA or gDNA.

In the original processing: From reference gene primer amplification, estimates of nucleated cell counts were derived. Assay: immunoSEQ multiplex PCR; the TCRdb copy retains only in-frame clones and omits some. V, J and clone size are taken as reported in that table, and D and trimming were inferred from the DNA itself. Of approximately 39,000 clones in the sample, about 94% are singletons; the top ten hold 4.1%. Germline-derived CDR1 and CDR2 are SGHNT and YENEEA. V was trimmed by 2 bases and J by 1 base, leaving 7 bases between them. This CDR3 is built from 14 residues. This sequence originates from a human donor with active COVID-19. The donor label of this sample is uncertain. The material sequenced was peripheral blood. V usage is TRBV11-3 and J usage is TRBJ2-3; maybe TRBD2 (5 bases). The DNA for the CDR3 is TGTGCCAGCAGCTTAAACGGGGGCACAGATACGCAGTATTTT. Protein sequence: CASSLNGGTDTQYF.